This T cell receptor beta chain was profiled in a study of cytomegalovirus exposure and HLA in healthy donors. Whole-study findings and limits: Analyses of presence and absence presupposed an approximately uniform sequencing depth across donors. A prior analysis recorded that most TCR beta V segments were productive about 87% or about 30% of the time. Per published accounts, TCR beta sequences correctly predicted the HLA-A and HLA-B alleles of most subjects.

Note on this clone: Its antigen is still unknown.

A multiplex PCR was run with 60 Vbeta primers and 13 Jbeta primers. Produced via immunoSEQ multiplex PCR; TCRdb's table is partial and in-frame only. The table has about 150,000 clones, around 60% seen once. Samples came from healthy bone marrow donors. The material sequenced was PBMCs. This clonotype originated in a woman aged 55-69 years in good health and CMV-seropositive.

The CDR3 reads CASSLLSIGEKLFF. In nucleotides, the CDR3 is TGCGCCAGCAGCTTGCTAAGCATTGGTGAAAAACTGTTTTTT. The chain uses TRBV5-1 and TRBJ1-4; D gene unclear. The CDR3 is made up of 14 amino acids. Germline loops: CDR1 SGHRS, CDR2 YFSETQ. V lost 1 base and J 7 bases, leaving 11 bases between the germline ends.